The rows below give T cell receptor beta chains drawn from one sample of a study of regulatory T cells in long-lasting Graves disease. TCRdb ran MiXCR on the multiplex PCR reads and lists one entry per CDR3 protein. Counted here are more than 450,000 distinct CDR3 sequences, around 12% occurring once; the ten biggest clones make up around 10%. These data were also reused for a study on T cells in Graves' hyperthyroidism and ophthalmopathy.

Sequencing used peripheral blood mononuclear cells (PBMCs), obtained at new diagnosis, from a patient treated with antithyroid drugs. These TCRs come from a woman in her twenties or thirties with Graves disease. Both conserved end residues are part of each CDR3.

TRBV11-3	CASSLGTTGTDTQYF
TRBV9	CASSVDGALLYEQYF
TRBV27	CASSLLGGTGPSYEQYF
TRBV7-2	CASSKSGGPYEQYF
TRBV12-3/TRBV12-4	CASSLGTGLKTEAFF
TRBV2	CASSIGQVGPDTQYF
TRBV2	CASRDTGGMSYEQYF
TRBV10-2	CVSSESDRFNQPQHF
TRBV13	CASSARGGTEAFF
TRBV9	CASSVSTGVAYEQYF
TRBV13	CASSPSLTEAFF
TRBV6-1	CASSPEGGRANTEAFF
TRBV11-2	CASSPQGVVPHEQYF
TRBV11-2	CASREDRGSTEAFF
TRBV7-9	CASKGVTEAFF
TRBV6-1	CASSPRPSRGTGELFF
TRBV27	CASSFGVLRDTQYF
TRBV6-1	CASSAAGTKDYEQYF
TRBV6-5	CASSYSRVQPQHF
TRBV11-1	CASSLVGYPGELFF
TRBV6-5	CASSYGSGSSSRPQHF
TRBV7-8	CASSLLARVSPLHF
TRBV24-1	CATSGGNTEAFF
TRBV29-1	CSVEVYWGEQYF
TRBV20-1	CSARDLQHYGYTF
TRBV10-1	CASSTTGLNTEAFF
TRBV9	CASSGHMGKNTEAFF
TRBV11-2	CASSVSGSRGETQYF
TRBV7-9	CASSVSGITYEQYF
TRBV3-1	CASSQGIEWAKNIQYF
TRBV20-1	CSASEPQGVNTEAFF
TRBV20-1	CTPNPPPGAAYGYTF
TRBV2	CAREREGNSGANVLTF
TRBV30	CAWSVPGNSYEQYF
TRBV2	CASSESFRNTQYF
TRBV28	CASSPQGLSYNEQFF
TRBV4-3	CASSDEWAGDPNEQYF
TRBV6-1	CASRTRGSPSYTF
TRBV12-3/TRBV12-4	CASSSERPGSGQPQHF
TRBV28	CASKRERGPYNEQFF
TRBV7-9	CASSARDRSPLGYTF
TRBV2	CASRPLRISYNEQFF
TRBV7-8	CASSPGGGVRHEQYF
TRBV6-5	CASSYSGPNNEQFF
TRBV3-1	CASSQGPGLAGPDEQYF
TRBV2	CASDPGQGAEAFF
TRBV3-1	CASSQDPRTVAYEQYF
TRBV29-1	CSVALAGTDTQYF
TRBV6-2/TRBV6-3	CASSYSGSAYNEQFF
TRBV2	CASSEGRGGTGELFF
TRBV6-4	CASSYRDRARYEQYF
TRBV11-2	CASSPGSRGYANGYTF
TRBV6-2/TRBV6-3	CASSYSGDYNEQFF
TRBV7-2	CASSLGSGQGIYGYTF
TRBV25-1	CASSAPPVYEQYF
TRBV28	CASSFDRSYNSPLHF
TRBV19	CASSMGGWGQGRNQPQHF
TRBV7-2	CASTLSEAIAEQYF
TRBV6-1	CAVNSRVVTDTQYF